Presented here are 6 T cell receptor beta chains from one specimen sequenced in a study of shared clonotypes between healthy human individuals (dated by TCRdb to the early 2020s). Receptor libraries were prepared by the immunoSEQ multiplex PCR assay. The clones in this table, taken by TCRdb from immuneACCESS, are in-frame only. Not every clone is retained; where verified, under half of the shortfall comes from an unresolved V gene, and the cause of the rest is unknown. Across this sample there are 300,000 to 350,000 clones, with less than 75% seen only once. The ten largest make up over 9.5% of the sample. Sequenced: memory CD4+ T cells sorted from blood. The cell subset or site tag for this specimen amounts to: CD45RA-negative fraction. Every receptor here comes from a man aged 30 to 45 in good health.

For the CDR3, the DNA is TGCAGTGCTAGGAGTAGCACTGAAGCTTTCTTT. Translated, it gives CSARSSTEAFF. The gene calls are TRBV20-1 and TRBJ1-1; D not resolved. The germline CDR1 and CDR2 sequences are DFQATT and SNEGSKA (reference sequence). This CDR3 has 11 amino acids. V was shortened by 3 bases and J by 4 bases, with 6 bases between the two germline ends.

In its sample, this clone was seen a few times. This chain uses TRBV7-2 with TRBJ2-3, with a weak D call TRBD2 (5 bases). Trimming removed 5 bases from V and 4 bases from J, with 10 bases in between. The CDR3 extends over 13 amino acids. The germline gives CDR1 SGHTA, CDR2 FQGNSA. The CDR3 protein is CASSGLVADTQYF. DNA for the CDR3: TGTGCCAGCAGCGGACTGGTAGCAGATACGCAGTATTTT.

The chain employs TRBV5-5 and TRBJ2-5, with 10 bases identical to TRBD1. V gave up 2 bases and J gave up 8 bases; unmatched junction bases: 18. The CDR3 covers 18 residues. Germline loops: CDR1 SGHKS, CDR2 YYEKEE (reference sequence). CDR3 loop: CASSFQSPLAGTGVTQYF. CDR3 in DNA: TGTGCCAGCAGCTTTCAAAGCCCCTTAGCCGGGACAGGGGTAACCCAGTACTTC.

Only one count was recorded for this clone. J is TRBJ1-5 and V is TRBV7-2, with 7 bases identical to TRBD1. Germline loops: CDR1 SGHTA, CDR2 FQGNSA. The CDR3 runs 15 residues. V lost 5 bases, J lost 3 bases, and 7 bases stayed unmatched. In nucleotides, the CDR3 is TGTGCCAGCAGCCGTTCCACAGGGGTCAATCAGCCCCAGCATTTT. Translation: CASSRSTGVNQPQHF.

The CDR3 nucleotides are TGCGCCAGCAGCTTGATCGGGACATCCCAAGAGACCCAGTACTTC. This codes for CASSLIGTSQETQYF. The chain links TRBV5-1 to TRBJ2-5, with TRBD1 as a possible D gene (6 bases). There are 15 residues in the CDR3. In germline, CDR1 is SGHRS, CDR2 YFSETQ. The V gene lost 1 base and the J gene lost 1 base, with 11 bases spanning the gap.

This chain connects TRBV5-8 to TRBJ2-2; D is ambiguous. There are 11 residues in the CDR3. Trimming pared 6 bases from V and 6 bases from J, leaving 6 bases between. Germline V gene data show CDR1 as SGHTS and CDR2 as YDEGEE. CDR3 loop: CASIGPGELFF. The CDR3 DNA reads TGTGCCAGCATTGGGCCCGGGGAGCTGTTTTTT.